Listed below are T cell receptor beta chains from one sample, sequenced in a study of blood T cell repertoires in COVID-19. This table comes from immunoSEQ multiplex PCR, and its TCRdb copy is limited to in-frame clones, with some not included. The sample yields around 180,000 clones, approximately 79% seen once. The sequenced material came from peripheral blood. These receptors were collected from a woman aged 80 or over with acute or convalescent COVID-19. CDR3s include the opening cysteine and the closing phenylalanine or tryptophan. The order of the fields is CDR3 protein, J gene, V gene, clone size. A clone size is listed for some rows: how often the clone was seen (once, few, many), or a class if it is expanded.

cdr3_aa: CASSPNPSLGRGRAEQFF
j_call: TRBJ2-1
v_call: TRBV13
clone_size: .

cdr3_aa: CASSQVPENTQYF
j_call: TRBJ2-3
v_call: TRBV4-1
clone_size: .

cdr3_aa: CASRLGLAAFHEQFF
j_call: TRBJ2-1
v_call: TRBV27
clone_size: .

cdr3_aa: CASSELQETNNEQFF
j_call: TRBJ2-1
v_call: TRBV6-1
clone_size: .

cdr3_aa: CASRLRGHGNTIYF
j_call: TRBJ1-3
v_call: TRBV19
clone_size: .

cdr3_aa: CATQTGTSGNEQFF
j_call: TRBJ2-1
v_call: TRBV24-1
clone_size: .

cdr3_aa: CASSQAGVTQYF
j_call: TRBJ2-5
v_call: TRBV3-1/TRBV3-2
clone_size: few

cdr3_aa: CAWSVRGRGDSPLHF
j_call: TRBJ1-6
v_call: TRBV30
clone_size: .

cdr3_aa: CASSLGDRGIGKLFF
j_call: TRBJ1-4
v_call: TRBV5-1
clone_size: .

cdr3_aa: CASSGGLAGGGELFF
j_call: TRBJ2-2
v_call: TRBV25-1
clone_size: .

cdr3_aa: CASSTGVISNQPQHF
j_call: TRBJ1-5
v_call: TRBV19
clone_size: .

cdr3_aa: CASSPETGNGYTF
j_call: TRBJ1-2
v_call: TRBV2
clone_size: few

cdr3_aa: CASSKTGYEQYF
j_call: TRBJ2-7
v_call: TRBV7-2
clone_size: .

cdr3_aa: CASRRADYEQYF
j_call: TRBJ2-7
v_call: TRBV28
clone_size: .

cdr3_aa: CASSEWTGNEQFF
j_call: TRBJ2-1
v_call: TRBV10-1
clone_size: .

cdr3_aa: CASSIQGANEKLFF
j_call: TRBJ1-4
v_call: TRBV19
clone_size: .

cdr3_aa: CASSSGSFTYEQYF
j_call: TRBJ2-7
v_call: TRBV6-6
clone_size: .

cdr3_aa: CASSIDAGRTEAFF
j_call: TRBJ1-1
v_call: TRBV19
clone_size: .

cdr3_aa: CAGSLSTVNQPQHF
j_call: TRBJ1-5
v_call: TRBV7-2
clone_size: .

cdr3_aa: CASSMGQGGGQPQHF
j_call: TRBJ1-5
v_call: TRBV19
clone_size: .

cdr3_aa: CASSQDYRGGGRQFNEQFF
j_call: TRBJ2-1
v_call: TRBV14
clone_size: .

cdr3_aa: CASSYTGTTGNTIYF
j_call: TRBJ1-3
v_call: TRBV6-6
clone_size: many

cdr3_aa: CASRPPEGEGVSGNTIYF
j_call: TRBJ1-3
v_call: TRBV27
clone_size: .

cdr3_aa: CASSEFRQGQRGLFF
j_call: TRBJ1-4
v_call: TRBV2
clone_size: .

cdr3_aa: CASSQEPSDTEAFF
j_call: TRBJ1-1
v_call: TRBV3-1/TRBV3-2
clone_size: .

cdr3_aa: CASRRQGGDQPQHF
j_call: TRBJ1-5
v_call: TRBV19
clone_size: .

cdr3_aa: CASSIQIEAFF
j_call: TRBJ1-1
v_call: TRBV7-6
clone_size: .

cdr3_aa: CASSLGLAGQNIQYF
j_call: TRBJ2-4
v_call: TRBV28
clone_size: .

cdr3_aa: CSAGLAVDTGELFF
j_call: TRBJ2-2
v_call: TRBV29-1
clone_size: .

cdr3_aa: CASSFVNSPLHF
j_call: TRBJ1-6
v_call: TRBV27
clone_size: few

cdr3_aa: CAISESQRVERHNEQFF
j_call: TRBJ2-1
v_call: TRBV10-3
clone_size: .

cdr3_aa: CAWSMSSFTQYF
j_call: TRBJ2-3
v_call: TRBV30
clone_size: medium-sized

cdr3_aa: CASSLGGTNTDTQYF
j_call: TRBJ2-3
v_call: TRBV5-1
clone_size: .

cdr3_aa: CASSGFGTANTEAFF
j_call: TRBJ1-1
v_call: TRBV2
clone_size: few

cdr3_aa: CASRTGEANYGYTF
j_call: TRBJ1-2
v_call: TRBV28
clone_size: .

cdr3_aa: CASRSSGSFLQYF
j_call: TRBJ2-7
v_call: TRBV5-1
clone_size: .

cdr3_aa: CASSTQIGLAGRNEQFF
j_call: TRBJ2-1
v_call: TRBV19
clone_size: .

cdr3_aa: CASSFIAGSGNQPQHF
j_call: TRBJ1-5
v_call: TRBV28
clone_size: .

cdr3_aa: CASSFKLMNTEAFF
j_call: TRBJ1-1
v_call: TRBV7-2
clone_size: .

cdr3_aa: CASIDRGTDTQYF
j_call: TRBJ2-3
v_call: TRBV28
clone_size: .

cdr3_aa: CASSVQGAFQPQHF
j_call: TRBJ1-5
v_call: TRBV2
clone_size: few

cdr3_aa: CASSGQTVNTEAFF
j_call: TRBJ1-1
v_call: TRBV2
clone_size: .

cdr3_aa: CASSLGTGATGELFF
j_call: TRBJ2-2
v_call: TRBV7-9
clone_size: .

cdr3_aa: CASSPTGGLRETQYF
j_call: TRBJ2-5
v_call: TRBV28
clone_size: .

cdr3_aa: CASSEWAEKNSPLHF
j_call: TRBJ1-6
v_call: TRBV2
clone_size: .

cdr3_aa: CASSGGTANTGELFF
j_call: TRBJ2-2
v_call: TRBV9
clone_size: .

cdr3_aa: CASSLSRGLADSYEQYF
j_call: TRBJ2-7
v_call: TRBV7-2
clone_size: .

cdr3_aa: CASSSPRVSKETQYF
j_call: TRBJ2-5
v_call: TRBV28
clone_size: .

cdr3_aa: CASGSGTSGEKLFF
j_call: TRBJ1-4
v_call: TRBV2
clone_size: few

cdr3_aa: CASSWGQDTGELFF
j_call: TRBJ2-2
v_call: TRBV5-1
clone_size: .

cdr3_aa: CASSQVGGGNYNEQFF
j_call: TRBJ2-1
v_call: TRBV4-1
clone_size: .

cdr3_aa: CSVEMYSGISDTQYF
j_call: TRBJ2-3
v_call: TRBV29-1
clone_size: few

cdr3_aa: CSVEVSLGAEQYF
j_call: TRBJ2-7
v_call: TRBV29-1
clone_size: .

cdr3_aa: CAISEGHDRVYSTEAFF
j_call: TRBJ1-1
v_call: TRBV10-3
clone_size: .

cdr3_aa: CASSASSGSIEGTPEELFF
j_call: TRBJ2-2
v_call: TRBV27
clone_size: .

cdr3_aa: CASKNGQGVTEAFF
j_call: TRBJ1-1
v_call: TRBV19
clone_size: few

cdr3_aa: CATQAPQGTDTQYF
j_call: TRBJ2-3
v_call: TRBV18
clone_size: once

cdr3_aa: CASSHQGPFPGQGEAFF
j_call: TRBJ1-1
v_call: TRBV6-6
clone_size: .

cdr3_aa: CASSFPQMAGSAFF
j_call: TRBJ1-1
v_call: TRBV28
clone_size: .